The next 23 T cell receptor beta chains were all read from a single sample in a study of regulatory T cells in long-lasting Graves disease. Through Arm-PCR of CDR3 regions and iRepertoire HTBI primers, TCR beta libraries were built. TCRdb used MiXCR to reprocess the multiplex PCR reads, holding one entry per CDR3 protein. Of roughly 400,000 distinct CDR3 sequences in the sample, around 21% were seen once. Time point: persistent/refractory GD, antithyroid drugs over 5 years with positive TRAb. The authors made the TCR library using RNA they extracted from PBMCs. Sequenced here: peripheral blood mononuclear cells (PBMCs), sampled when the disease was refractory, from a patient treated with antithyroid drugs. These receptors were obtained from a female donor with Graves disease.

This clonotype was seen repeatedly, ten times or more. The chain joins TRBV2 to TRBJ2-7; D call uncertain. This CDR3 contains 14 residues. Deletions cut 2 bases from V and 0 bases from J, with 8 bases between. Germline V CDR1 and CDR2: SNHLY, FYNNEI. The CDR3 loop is CASSEFPSSYEQYF. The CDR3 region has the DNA TGTGCCAGCAGTGAATTTCCTAGCTCCTACGAGCAGTACTTC. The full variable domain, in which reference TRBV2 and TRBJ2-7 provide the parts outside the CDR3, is EPEVTQTPSHQVTQMGQEVILRCVPISNHLYFYWYRQILGQKVEFLVSFYNNEISEKSEIFDDQFSVERPDGSNFTLKIRSTKLEDSAMYFCASSEFPSSYEQYFGPGTRLTVT.

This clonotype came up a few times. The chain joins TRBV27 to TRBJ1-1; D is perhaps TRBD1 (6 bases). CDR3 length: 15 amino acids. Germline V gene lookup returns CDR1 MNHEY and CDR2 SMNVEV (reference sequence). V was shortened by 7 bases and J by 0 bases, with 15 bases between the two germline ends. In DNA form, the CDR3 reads TGTGCCAGCAATCAACGGGGGCGGCTGAACACTGAAGCTTTCTTT. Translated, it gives CASNQRGRLNTEAFF.

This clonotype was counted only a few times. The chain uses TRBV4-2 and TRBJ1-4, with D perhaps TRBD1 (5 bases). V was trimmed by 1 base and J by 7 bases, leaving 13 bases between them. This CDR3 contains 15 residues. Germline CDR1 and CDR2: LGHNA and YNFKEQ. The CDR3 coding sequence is TGTGCCAGCAGCCAAGCTGCGGGGGGGGGTGAAAAACTGTTTTTT. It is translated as CASSQAAGGGEKLFF.

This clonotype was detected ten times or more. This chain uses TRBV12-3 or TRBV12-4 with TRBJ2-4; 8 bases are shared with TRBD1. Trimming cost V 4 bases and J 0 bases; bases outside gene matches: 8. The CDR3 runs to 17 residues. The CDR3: CASSSPQGGLAKNIQYF. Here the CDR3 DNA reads TGTGCCAGCAGTTCCCCACAGGGGGGACTAGCCAAAAACATTCAGTACTTC.

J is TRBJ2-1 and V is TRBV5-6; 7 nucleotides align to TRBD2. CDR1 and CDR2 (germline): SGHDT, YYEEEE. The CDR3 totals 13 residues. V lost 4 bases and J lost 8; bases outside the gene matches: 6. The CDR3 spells CASSARTRDEQFF. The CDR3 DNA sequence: TGTGCCAGCAGCGCAAGGACTAGGGATGAGCAGTTCTTC.

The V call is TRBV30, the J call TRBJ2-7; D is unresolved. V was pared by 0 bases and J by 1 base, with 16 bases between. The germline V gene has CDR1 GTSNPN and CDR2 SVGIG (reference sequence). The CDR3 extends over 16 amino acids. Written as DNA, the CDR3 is TGTGCCTGGAGTGTACGTCCCCCAGGAAGTTCCTACGAGCAGTACTTC. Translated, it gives CAWSVRPPGSSYEQYF.

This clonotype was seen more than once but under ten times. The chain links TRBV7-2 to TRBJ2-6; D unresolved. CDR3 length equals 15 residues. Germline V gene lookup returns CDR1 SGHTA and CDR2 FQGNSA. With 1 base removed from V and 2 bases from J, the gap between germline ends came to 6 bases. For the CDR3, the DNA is TGTGCCAGCAGCTTAGAAGGGACTGGGGCCAACGTCCTGACTTTC. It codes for CASSLEGTGANVLTF.

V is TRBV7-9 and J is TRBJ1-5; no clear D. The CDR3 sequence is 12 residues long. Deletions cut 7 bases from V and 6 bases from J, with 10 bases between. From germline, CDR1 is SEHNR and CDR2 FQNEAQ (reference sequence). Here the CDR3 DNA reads TGTGCCAGCACCGAGGGTTTTCAGCCCCAGCATTTT. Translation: CASTEGFQPQHF.

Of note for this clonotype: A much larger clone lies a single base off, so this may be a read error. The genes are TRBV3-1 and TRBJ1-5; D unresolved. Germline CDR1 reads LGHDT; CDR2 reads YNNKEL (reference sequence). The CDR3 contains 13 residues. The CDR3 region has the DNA TGTGCCAGCGGCCAGGACCCCGGCCAGCCCCAGCATTTT. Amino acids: CASGQDPGQPQHF.

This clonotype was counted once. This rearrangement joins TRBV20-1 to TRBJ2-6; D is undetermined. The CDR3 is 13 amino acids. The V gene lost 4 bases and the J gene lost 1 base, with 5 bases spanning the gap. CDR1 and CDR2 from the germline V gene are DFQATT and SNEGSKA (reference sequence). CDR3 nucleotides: TGCAGTGCTAAGCTGTCTGGGGCCAACGTCCTGACTTTC. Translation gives CSAKLSGANVLTF.

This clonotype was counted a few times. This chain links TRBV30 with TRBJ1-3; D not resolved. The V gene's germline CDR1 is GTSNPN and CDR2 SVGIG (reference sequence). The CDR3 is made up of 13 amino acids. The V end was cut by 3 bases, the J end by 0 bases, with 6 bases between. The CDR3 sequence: CAWSRSSGNTIYF. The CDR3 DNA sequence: TGTGCCTGGAGCCGAAGCTCTGGAAACACCATATATTTT.

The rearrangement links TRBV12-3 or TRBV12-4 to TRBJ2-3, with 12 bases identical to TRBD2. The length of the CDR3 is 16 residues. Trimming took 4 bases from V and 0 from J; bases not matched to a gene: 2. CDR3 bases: TGTGCCAGCAGTTCAGGGACTAGCGGGAGCACAGATACGCAGTATTTT. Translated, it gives CASSSGTSGSTDTQYF.

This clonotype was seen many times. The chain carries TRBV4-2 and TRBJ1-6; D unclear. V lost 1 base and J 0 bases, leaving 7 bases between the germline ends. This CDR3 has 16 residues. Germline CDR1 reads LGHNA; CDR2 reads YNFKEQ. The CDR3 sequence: CASSQAGSSYNSPLHF. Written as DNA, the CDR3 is TGTGCCAGCAGCCAAGCCGGGAGCTCCTATAATTCACCCCTCCACTTT.

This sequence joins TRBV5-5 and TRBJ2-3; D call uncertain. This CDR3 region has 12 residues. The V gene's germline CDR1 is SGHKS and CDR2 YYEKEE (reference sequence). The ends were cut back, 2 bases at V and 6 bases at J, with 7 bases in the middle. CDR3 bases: TGTGCCAGCAGCTTTACGGCTGATACGCAGTATTTT. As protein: CASSFTADTQYF. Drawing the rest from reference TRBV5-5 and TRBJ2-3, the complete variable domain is DAGVTQSPTHLIKTRGQQVTLRCSPISGHKSVSWYQQVLGQGPQFIFQYYEKEERGRGNFPDRFSARQFPNYSSELNVNALLLGDSALYLCASSFTADTQYFGPGTRLTVL.

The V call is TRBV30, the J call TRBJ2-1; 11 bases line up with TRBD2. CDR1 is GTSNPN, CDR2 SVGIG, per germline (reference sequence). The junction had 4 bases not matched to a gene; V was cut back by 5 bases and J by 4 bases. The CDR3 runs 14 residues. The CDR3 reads CAWGVAGGYNEQFF. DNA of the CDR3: TGTGCCTGGGGAGTAGCGGGAGGGTACAATGAGCAGTTCTTC.

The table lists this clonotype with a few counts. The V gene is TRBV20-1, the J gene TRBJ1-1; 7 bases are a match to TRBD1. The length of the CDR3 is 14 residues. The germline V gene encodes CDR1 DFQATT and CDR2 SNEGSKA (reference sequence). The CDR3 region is CSGRPSTGVDEAFF. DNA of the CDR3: TGCAGCGGCCGGCCCTCTACAGGGGTGGATGAAGCTTTCTTT.

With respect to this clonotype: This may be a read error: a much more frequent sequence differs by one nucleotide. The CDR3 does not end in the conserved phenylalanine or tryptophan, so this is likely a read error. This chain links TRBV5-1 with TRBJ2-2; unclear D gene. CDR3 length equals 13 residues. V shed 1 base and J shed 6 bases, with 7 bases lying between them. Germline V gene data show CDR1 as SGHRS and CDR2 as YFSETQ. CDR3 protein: CASSLRQSGELFL. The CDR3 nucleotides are TGCGCCAGCAGCTTGCGGCAATCCGGGGAGCTGTTTCTT.

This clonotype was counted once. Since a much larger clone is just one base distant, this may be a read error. The CDR3 sequence: CASGTRTAPTQQYF. DNA of the CDR3: TGTGCCAGCGGGACCAGGACAGCCCCTACGCAGCAGTACTTC. This chain joins TRBV12-3 or TRBV12-4 and TRBJ2-7; possibly TRBD1 for D (6 bases). This CDR3 comprises 14 residues. Between the trimmed V and J ends, which lost 8 bases and 8 bases, there was a span of 22 bases.

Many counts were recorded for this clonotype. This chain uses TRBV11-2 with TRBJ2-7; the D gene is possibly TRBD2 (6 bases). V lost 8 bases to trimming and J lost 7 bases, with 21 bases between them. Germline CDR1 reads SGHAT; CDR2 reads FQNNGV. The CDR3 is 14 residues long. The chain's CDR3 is CASGYGGIYDEQYF. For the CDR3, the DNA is TGTGCCAGCGGCTATGGCGGGATCTACGATGAGCAGTACTTC.

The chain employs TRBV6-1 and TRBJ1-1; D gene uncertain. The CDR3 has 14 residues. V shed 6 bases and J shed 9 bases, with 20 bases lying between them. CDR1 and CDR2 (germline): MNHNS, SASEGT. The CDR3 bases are TGTGCCAGCAGCGCCACCCCCCCAGAAACCCAAGCTTTCTTT. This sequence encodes CASSATPPETQAFF.

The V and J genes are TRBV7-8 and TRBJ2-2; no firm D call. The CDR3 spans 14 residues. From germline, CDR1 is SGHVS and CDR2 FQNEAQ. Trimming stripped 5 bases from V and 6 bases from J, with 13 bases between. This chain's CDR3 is CASSLLGASGELFF. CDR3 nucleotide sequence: TGTGCCAGCAGCCTACTGGGTGCTTCCGGGGAGCTGTTTTTT.

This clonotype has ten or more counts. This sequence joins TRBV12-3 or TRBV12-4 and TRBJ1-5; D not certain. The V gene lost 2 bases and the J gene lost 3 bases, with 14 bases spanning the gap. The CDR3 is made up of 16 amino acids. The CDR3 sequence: CASSLYGSSLNQPQHF. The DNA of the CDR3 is TGTGCCAGCAGTTTATACGGGTCCAGCCTCAATCAGCCCCAGCATTTT.

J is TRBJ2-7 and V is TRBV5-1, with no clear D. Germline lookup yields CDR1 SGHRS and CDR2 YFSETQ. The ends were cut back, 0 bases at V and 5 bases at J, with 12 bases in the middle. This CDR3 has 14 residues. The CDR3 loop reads CASSLVDGRDEQYF. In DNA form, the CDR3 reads TGCGCCAGCAGCTTGGTTGACGGACGGGACGAGCAGTACTTC.